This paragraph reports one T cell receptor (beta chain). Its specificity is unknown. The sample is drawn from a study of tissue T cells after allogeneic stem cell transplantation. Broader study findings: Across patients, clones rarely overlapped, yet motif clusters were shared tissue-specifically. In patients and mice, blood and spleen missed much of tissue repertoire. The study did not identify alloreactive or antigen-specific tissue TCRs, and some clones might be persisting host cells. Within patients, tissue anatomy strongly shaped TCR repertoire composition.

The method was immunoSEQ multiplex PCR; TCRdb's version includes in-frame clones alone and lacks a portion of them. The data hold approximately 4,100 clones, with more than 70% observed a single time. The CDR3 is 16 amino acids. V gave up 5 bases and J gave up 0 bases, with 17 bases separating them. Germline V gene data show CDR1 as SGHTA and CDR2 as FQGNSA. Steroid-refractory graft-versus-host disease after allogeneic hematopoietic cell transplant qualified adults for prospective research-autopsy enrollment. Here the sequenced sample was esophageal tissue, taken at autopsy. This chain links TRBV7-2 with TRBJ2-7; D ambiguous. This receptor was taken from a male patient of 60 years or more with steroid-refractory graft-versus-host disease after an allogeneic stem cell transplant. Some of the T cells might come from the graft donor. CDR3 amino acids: CASSPGARNFSYEQYF. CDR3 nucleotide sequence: TGTGCCAGCAGCCCCGGAGCTCGAAACTTCTCCTACGAGCAGTACTTC.